These T cell receptor beta chains were read from a single sample in a study of beta chain features in type 1 diabetes. Profiling relied on immunoSEQ multiplex PCR, and the TCRdb table lists in-frame clones only, not all of them. The table records roughly 240,000 clones, over 65% of them present only once. Sequencing was performed on naive CD4+ T cells from blood. The source is a man aged 30 to 39 in good health. The CDR3 runs from the conserved cysteine through the conserved F or W. A D gene is named only where the DNA matches it firmly. Clone size appears in some rows only: once, few, many, or a class for an expanded clone.

v_gene	abundance	d_gene	j_gene	CDR3aa	CDR3nt
TRBV5-6	few	.	TRBJ2-3	CASSSGGGTDTQYF	TGTGCCAGCAGCAGCGGTGGGGGCACAGATACGCAGTATTTT
TRBV30	.	TRBD2	TRBJ2-1	CAWEASGTYNEQFF	TGTGCCTGGGAGGCTAGCGGAACTTACAATGAGCAGTTCTTC
TRBV2	.	TRBD2	TRBJ2-1	CASRRIAGAYNEQFF	TGTGCCAGCAGGCGGATAGCGGGGGCCTACAATGAGCAGTTCTTC
TRBV25-1	.	.	TRBJ2-5	CASSEYGVETQYF	TGTGCCAGCAGTGAATACGGGGTCGAGACCCAGTACTTC
TRBV25-1	few	TRBD2	TRBJ2-1	CASSERMASGRNEQFF	TGTGCCAGCAGCGAAAGGATGGCTAGCGGGAGGAATGAGCAGTTCTTC
TRBV20-1	.	.	TRBJ2-5	CSAREGETQYF	TGCAGTGCTAGAGAGGGGGAGACCCAGTACTTC
TRBV10-3	few	.	TRBJ2-3	CAISRDGDTQYF	TGTGCCATCAGCCGGGACGGGGATACGCAGTATTTT
TRBV7-2	.	TRBD2	TRBJ2-6	CASSLRAGPSGANVLTF	TGTGCCAGCAGCTTACGAGCGGGACCCTCTGGGGCCAACGTCCTGACTTTC
TRBV5-1	.	TRBD2	TRBJ2-1	CASSLEAGDREQFF	TGCGCCAGCAGCTTGGAAGCGGGAGATAGGGAGCAGTTCTTC
TRBV29-1	few	TRBD1	TRBJ1-4	CSVRDRRNEKLFF	TGCAGCGTTCGGGACAGAAGAAATGAAAAACTGTTTTTT
TRBV19	once	.	TRBJ2-5	CASSIAVFQETQYF	TGTGCCAGTAGTATAGCAGTTTTCCAAGAGACCCAGTACTTC
TRBV30	.	.	TRBJ2-2	CAWSVLRLGGELFF	TGTGCCTGGAGTGTACTGAGGCTCGGCGGGGAGCTGTTTTTT
TRBV11-3	.	.	TRBJ1-1	CASSSDRNTEAFF	TGTGCCAGCAGCTCCGACAGGAACACTGAAGCTTTCTTT
TRBV29-1	few	TRBD2	TRBJ2-5	CSVEAAGVETQYF	TGCAGCGTTGAAGCGGCGGGGGTGGAGACCCAGTACTTC
TRBV5-1	.	.	TRBJ1-1	CASSLESRVGTEAFF	TGCGCCAGCAGCTTGGAAAGCAGGGTCGGCACTGAAGCTTTCTTT
TRBV23-1	.	TRBD2	TRBJ2-3	CASSQPPRQGGTDTQYF	TGCGCCAGCAGTCAACCTCCCAGGCAGGGAGGGACAGATACGCAGTATTTT
TRBV9	few	.	TRBJ1-5	CASSVNTEGQPQHF	TGTGCCAGCAGCGTAAACACCGAAGGTCAGCCCCAGCATTTT
TRBV29-1	.	TRBD1	TRBJ2-7	CSVDRQGVGEQYF	TGCAGCGTTGATAGACAGGGTGTGGGCGAGCAGTACTTC
TRBV7-9	.	.	TRBJ2-3	CASSTAGDTQYF	TGTGCCAGCAGCACAGCTGGGGATACGCAGTATTTT
TRBV29-1	.	TRBD1	TRBJ2-1	CSVVGGTALRSYNEQFF	TGCAGCGTTGTGGGTGGGACAGCTTTAAGGTCCTACAATGAGCAGTTCTTC
TRBV23-1	.	.	TRBJ2-5	CASSPRVQETQYF	TGCGCCAGCTCACCCAGGGTCCAAGAGACCCAGTACTTC
TRBV5-6	.	TRBD2	TRBJ2-1	CASSLTLAGANEQFF	TGTGCCAGCAGCTTGACGCTAGCGGGAGCAAATGAGCAGTTCTTC
TRBV18	.	.	TRBJ2-3	CASSRPTSPQYF	TGTGCCAGCTCACGACCTACCTCTCCGCAGTATTTT
TRBV30	.	.	TRBJ2-1	CAWSVGSYNEQFF	TGTGCCTGGAGTGTAGGCTCCTACAATGAGCAGTTCTTC